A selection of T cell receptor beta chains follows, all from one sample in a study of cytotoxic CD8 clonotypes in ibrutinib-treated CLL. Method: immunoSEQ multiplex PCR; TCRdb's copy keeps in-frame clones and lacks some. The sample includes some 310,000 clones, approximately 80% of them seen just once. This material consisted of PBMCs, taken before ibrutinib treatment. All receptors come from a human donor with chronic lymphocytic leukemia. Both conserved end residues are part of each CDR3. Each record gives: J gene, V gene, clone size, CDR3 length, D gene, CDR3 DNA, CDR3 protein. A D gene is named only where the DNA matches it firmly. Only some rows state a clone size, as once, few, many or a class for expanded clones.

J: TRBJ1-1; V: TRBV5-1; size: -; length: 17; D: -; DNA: TGCGCCAGCAGCTTGGGCCCCAGGGTAGGGGTGAACACTGAAGCTTTCTTT; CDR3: CASSLGPRVGVNTEAFF
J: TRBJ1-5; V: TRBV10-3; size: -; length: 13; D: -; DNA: TGTGCCATCAGATCGGGACCGCTATTACCCCAGCATTTT; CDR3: CAIRSGPLLPQHF
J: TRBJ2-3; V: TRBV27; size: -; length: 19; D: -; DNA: TGTGCCAGCAGTTTATTTTCTAGGGGGGGAGTTGGGGCGACAGATACGCAGTATTTT; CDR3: CASSLFSRGGVGATDTQYF
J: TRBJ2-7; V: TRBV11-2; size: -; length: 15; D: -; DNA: TGTGCCAGCAGCTTAGGGGTTGCAGTTTCAGTGGAGCAGTACTTC; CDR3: CASSLGVAVSVEQYF
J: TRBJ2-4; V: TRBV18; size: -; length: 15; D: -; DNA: TGTGCCAGCTCCCGGGCTGCAGGGGATAGACACATTCAGTACTTC; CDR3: CASSRAAGDRHIQYF
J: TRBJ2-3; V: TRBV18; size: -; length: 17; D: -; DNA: TGTGCCAGCTCACCACGAGTAGCGGTGGGTGGCACAGATACGCAGTATTTT; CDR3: CASSPRVAVGGTDTQYF
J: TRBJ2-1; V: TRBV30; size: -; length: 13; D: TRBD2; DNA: TGTGCCTGGATAGGGACTACTTACAATGAGCAGTTCTTC; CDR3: CAWIGTTYNEQFF
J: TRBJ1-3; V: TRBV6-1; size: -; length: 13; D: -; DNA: TGTGCCAGCAGTGAAGCGGGCCGAAACACCATATATTTT; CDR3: CASSEAGRNTIYF
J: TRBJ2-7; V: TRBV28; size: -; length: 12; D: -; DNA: TGTGCCAGCAGTTTAAGTCCCTACGAGCAGTACTTC; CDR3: CASSLSPYEQYF
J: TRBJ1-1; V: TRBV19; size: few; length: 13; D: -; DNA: TGTGCCAGTAGTATGGGCAGGGTCACTGAAGCTTTCTTT; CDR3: CASSMGRVTEAFF
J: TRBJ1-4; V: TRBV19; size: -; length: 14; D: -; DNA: TGTGCCACTCAGCGAGGGGCCCGTGGTGAAAAACTGTTTTTT; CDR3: CATQRGARGEKLFF
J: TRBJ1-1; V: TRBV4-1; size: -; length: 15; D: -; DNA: TGCGCCAGCAGCCAAGTCCACAGCTCGAACACTGAAGCTTTCTTT; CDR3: CASSQVHSSNTEAFF
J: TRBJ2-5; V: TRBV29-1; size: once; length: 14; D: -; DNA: TGCAGCGTTCTCCCCACAGGCCTTAGAGAGACCCAGTACTTC; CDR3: CSVLPTGLRETQYF
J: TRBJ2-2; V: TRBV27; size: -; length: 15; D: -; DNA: TGTGCCAGCAGGGGTTTCTCCGGACTCACCGGGGAGCTGTTTTTT; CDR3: CASRGFSGLTGELFF
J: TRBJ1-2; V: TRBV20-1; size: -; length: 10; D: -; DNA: TGCAGTGGGTCGAACTATGGCTACACCTTC; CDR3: CSGSNYGYTF
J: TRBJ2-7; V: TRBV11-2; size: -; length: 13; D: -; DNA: TGTGCCAGCAGAGAAGAATACTCCTACGAGCAGTACTTC; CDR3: CASREEYSYEQYF
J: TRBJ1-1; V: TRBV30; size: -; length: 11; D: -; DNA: TGTGCCTGGAATACGTGGACTGAAGCTTTCTTT; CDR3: CAWNTWTEAFF
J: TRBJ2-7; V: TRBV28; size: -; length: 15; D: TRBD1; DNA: TGTGCCAGCAGTTTCCCCGACAGGGATTACTACGAGCAGTACTTC; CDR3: CASSFPDRDYYEQYF
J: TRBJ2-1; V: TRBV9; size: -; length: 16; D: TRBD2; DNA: TGTGCCAGCAGCGTAGACCCCGGGACTAGCGCCAATGAGCAGTTCTTC; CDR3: CASSVDPGTSANEQFF